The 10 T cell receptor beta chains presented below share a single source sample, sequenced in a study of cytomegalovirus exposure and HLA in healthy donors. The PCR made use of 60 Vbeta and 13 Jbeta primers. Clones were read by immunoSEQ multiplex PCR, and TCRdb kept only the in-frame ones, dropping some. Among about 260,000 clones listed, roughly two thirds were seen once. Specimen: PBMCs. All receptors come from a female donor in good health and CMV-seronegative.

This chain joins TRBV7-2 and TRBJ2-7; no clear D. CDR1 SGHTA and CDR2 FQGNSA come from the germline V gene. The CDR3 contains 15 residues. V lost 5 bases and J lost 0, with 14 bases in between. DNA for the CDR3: TGTGCCAGCAGCCCCCGACGACTCAGCTCCTACGAGCAGTACTTC. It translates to CASSPRRLSSYEQYF.

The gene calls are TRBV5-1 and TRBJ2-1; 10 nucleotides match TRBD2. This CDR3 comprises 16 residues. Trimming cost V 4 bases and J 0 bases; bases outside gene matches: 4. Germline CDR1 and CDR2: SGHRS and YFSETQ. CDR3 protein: CASSRLAGGSYNEQFF. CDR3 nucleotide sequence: TGCGCCAGCAGCAGATTAGCGGGAGGCTCCTACAATGAGCAGTTCTTC.

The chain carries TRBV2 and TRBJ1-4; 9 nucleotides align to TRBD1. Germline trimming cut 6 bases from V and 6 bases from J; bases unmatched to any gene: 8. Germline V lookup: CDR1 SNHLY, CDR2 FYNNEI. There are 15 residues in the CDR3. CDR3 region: CASRHSQGADEKLFF. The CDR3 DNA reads TGTGCCAGCAGACACTCACAGGGGGCTGATGAAAAACTGTTTTTT.

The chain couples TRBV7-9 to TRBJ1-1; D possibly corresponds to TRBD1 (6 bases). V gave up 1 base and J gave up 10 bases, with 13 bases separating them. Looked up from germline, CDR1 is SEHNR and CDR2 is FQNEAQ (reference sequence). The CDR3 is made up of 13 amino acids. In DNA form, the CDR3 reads TGTGCCAGCAGCTTAGGGTCCGGGACAACAGCTTTCTTT. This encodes CASSLGSGTTAFF.

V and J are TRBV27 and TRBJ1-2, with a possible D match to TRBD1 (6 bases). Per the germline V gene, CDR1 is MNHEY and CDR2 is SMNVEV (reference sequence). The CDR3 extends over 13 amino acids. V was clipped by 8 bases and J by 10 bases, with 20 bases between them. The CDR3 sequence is CASGGGLGRYYTF. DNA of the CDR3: TGTGCCAGCGGTGGGGGCCTAGGGCGGTACTACACCTTC.

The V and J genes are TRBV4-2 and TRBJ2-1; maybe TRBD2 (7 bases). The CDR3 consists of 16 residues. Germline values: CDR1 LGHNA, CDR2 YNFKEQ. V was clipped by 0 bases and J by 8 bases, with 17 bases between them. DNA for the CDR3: TGTGCCAGCAGCCAAGATGGGGGGGCGGGAGACTATGAGCAGTTCTTC. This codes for CASSQDGGAGDYEQFF.

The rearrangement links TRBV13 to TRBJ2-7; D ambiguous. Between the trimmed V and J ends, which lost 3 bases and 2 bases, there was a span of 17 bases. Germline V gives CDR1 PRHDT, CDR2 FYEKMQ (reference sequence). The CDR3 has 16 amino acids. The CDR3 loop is CASSFTVAAPTYEQYF. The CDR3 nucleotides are TGTGCCAGCAGCTTTACGGTGGCGGCGCCCACCTACGAGCAGTACTTC.

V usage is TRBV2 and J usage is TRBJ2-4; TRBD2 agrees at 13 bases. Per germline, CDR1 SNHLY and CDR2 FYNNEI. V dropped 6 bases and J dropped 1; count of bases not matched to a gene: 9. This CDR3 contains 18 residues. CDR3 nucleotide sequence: TGTGCCAGCAGGCCCACTAGCGGGAGGGCCGAGGCCAAAAACATTCAGTACTTC. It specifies CASRPTSGRAEAKNIQYF.

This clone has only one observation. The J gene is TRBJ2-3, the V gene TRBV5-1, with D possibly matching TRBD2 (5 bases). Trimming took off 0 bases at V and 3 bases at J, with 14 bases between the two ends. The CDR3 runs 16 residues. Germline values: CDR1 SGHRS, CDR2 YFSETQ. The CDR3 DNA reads TGCGCCAGCAGCTTGGGTTTTGGTACGGGGACAGATACGCAGTATTTT. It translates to CASSLGFGTGTDTQYF.

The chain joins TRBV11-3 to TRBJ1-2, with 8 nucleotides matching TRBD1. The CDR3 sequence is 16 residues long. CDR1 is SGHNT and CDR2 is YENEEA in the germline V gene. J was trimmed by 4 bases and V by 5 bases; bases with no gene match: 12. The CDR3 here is CASSLNSGGEVYGYTF. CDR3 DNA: TGTGCCAGCAGCCTAAATTCAGGGGGCGAAGTCTATGGCTACACCTTC.